What follows are 17 T cell receptor beta chains derived from one specimen sequenced in a study of shared clonotypes between healthy human individuals. Profiling relied on immunoSEQ multiplex PCR, and the TCRdb table lists in-frame clones only, not all of them. The sample lists millions of clones, just over 90% occurring once. Naive-designated CD8 cells lacked CD45RO, were positively enriched for CCR7, and omitted terminally differentiated effector memory CD45RA+ cells. Input material: naive CD8+ T cells from PBMCs. The receptors originated from a man aged 18 to 30 in good health. Some clones in this sample may be carry-over from other donors' samples.

This clone was seen a few times. Other DNA variants within this sample encode the same CDR3. The rearrangement joins TRBV7-9 to TRBJ2-5; no clear D. CDR3 length equals 14 residues. Germline V gives CDR1 SEHNR, CDR2 FQNEAQ (reference sequence). Deletions cut 0 bases from V and 4 bases from J, with 9 bases between. CDR3 protein: CASSLALGVETQYF. CDR3 DNA: TGTGCCAGCAGCTTAGCGTTGGGTGTAGAGACCCAGTACTTC.

The chain uses TRBV9 and TRBJ2-6, with no clear D. Germline V CDR1 and CDR2: SGDLS, YYNGEE. Between the trimmed V and J ends, which lost 3 bases and 0 bases, there was a span of 7 bases. The CDR3 has 15 residues. CDR3 sequence reads: CASSGGASGANVLTF. The CDR3 DNA reads as TGTGCCAGCAGCGGCGGTGCCTCTGGGGCCAACGTCCTGACTTTC.

The CDR3 loop is CASTTEYSNQPQHF. The CDR3 region has the DNA TGTGCCAGCACTACAGAGTATAGCAATCAGCCCCAGCATTTT. The V gene is TRBV6-5, the J gene TRBJ1-5, with unresolved D. Germline CDR1 and CDR2: MNHEY and SVGAGI. The V and J ends lost 7 bases and 0 bases respectively, with 10 bases between them. CDR3 length: 14 residues.

In DNA form, the CDR3 reads TGTGCCAGCAGTTTCTACGGGACAGGGCATGGCTACACCTTC. Translated: CASSFYGTGHGYTF. The genes are TRBV28 and TRBJ1-2; 9 positions agree with TRBD1. Germline V gene sequence: CDR1 MDHEN, CDR2 SYDVKM. V lost 3 bases to trimming and J lost 6 bases; unmatched junction nucleotides: 5. The CDR3 loop spans 14 amino acids.

The rearrangement uses TRBV4-1 and TRBJ2-1, with 10 bases that match TRBD1. Trimming took 7 bases from V and 7 from J; bases not matched to a gene: 13. The CDR3 extends over 16 amino acids. Per germline, CDR1 MGHRA and CDR2 YSYEKL. The CDR3 nucleotides are TGCGCCAGCAACCCAGAGAGGACAGGGGGACTTAATGAGCAGTTCTTC. Its protein is CASNPERTGGLNEQFF.

This clone was observed once. The gene calls are TRBV19 and TRBJ2-2; maybe TRBD2 (6 bases). Germline V gene lookup returns CDR1 LNHDA and CDR2 SQIVND (reference sequence). This CDR3 spans 16 amino acids. With 7 bases removed from V and 4 bases from J, the gap between germline ends came to 19 bases. The CDR3 nucleotides are TGTGCCAGTACCCCCGCTGGGGGGTCGAGCACCGGGGAGCTGTTTTTT. This gives the protein CASTPAGGSSTGELFF.

The V gene is TRBV11-2, the J gene TRBJ2-7; 8 nucleotides line up with TRBD1. The J segment lost 0 bases and the V segment lost 4 bases, leaving 5 bases of the junction unmatched. The CDR3 contains 15 residues. In germline, CDR1 is SGHAT, CDR2 FQNNGV. The CDR3 DNA is TGTGCCAGCAGCTCAGGGGGCTCCCCCTCCTACGAGCAGTACTTC. Its translation: CASSSGGSPSYEQYF.

The V call is TRBV7-3, the J call TRBJ1-2; D is unresolved. The V and J ends lost 4 bases and 6 bases respectively, with 12 bases between them. CDR1 is SGHTA, CDR2 FQGTGA, per germline. The CDR3 is made up of 13 amino acids. CDR3 amino acids: CASSSGGLDGYTF. Written as DNA, the CDR3 is TGTGCCAGCAGCTCGGGAGGGCTAGATGGCTACACCTTC.

The rearrangement uses TRBV9 and TRBJ2-7; D might be TRBD2 (6 bases). This CDR3 has 13 amino acids. Germline V gene lookup returns CDR1 SGDLS and CDR2 YYNGEE. V was pared by 3 bases and J by 3 bases, with 10 bases between. The CDR3 region has the DNA TGTGCCAGCAGCGCGGGAGACTACTACGAGCAGTACTTC. This encodes CASSAGDYYEQYF.

The chain combines TRBV7-2 with TRBJ2-3; 9 bases match TRBD2. This CDR3 comprises 17 residues. Germline V gene sequence: CDR1 SGHTA, CDR2 FQGNSA. V was clipped by 1 base and J by 1 base; unmatched bases: 6. The chain's CDR3 is CASSLEVAGEGTDTQYF. The CDR3 DNA reads TGTGCCAGCAGCTTAGAGGTAGCGGGAGAGGGCACAGATACGCAGTATTTT. Full variable domain (outside the CDR3, taken from reference TRBV7-2 and TRBJ2-3): GAGVSQSPSNKVTEKGKDVELRCDPISGHTALYWYRQSLGQGLEFLIYFQGNSAPDKSGLPSDRFSAERTGGSVSTLTIQRTQQEDSAVYLCASSLEVAGEGTDTQYFGPGTRLTVL.

The rearrangement links TRBV7-3 to TRBJ2-2; no clear D gene. The CDR3 has 14 amino acids. Germline CDR1 SGHTA, CDR2 FQGTGA. The V end was cut by 2 bases, the J end by 5 bases, with 9 bases between. CDR3: CASSLGKKTGELFF. In DNA form, the CDR3 reads TGTGCCAGCAGCTTAGGGAAAAAGACCGGGGAGCTGTTTTTT.

J is TRBJ1-6 and V is TRBV30; the match to TRBD1 covers 7 bases. The CDR3 length is 13 residues. The germline gives CDR1 GTSNPN, CDR2 SVGIG (reference sequence). V shed 7 bases, J shed 10 bases, and the junction held 10 bases outside the gene matches. The CDR3 DNA reads TGTGCCTATGGAGAGGGGGCGGGATCACCCCTCCACTTT. Amino acids: CAYGEGAGSPLHF.

This chain links TRBV9 with TRBJ2-7; 10 bases align to TRBD1. Per germline, CDR1 SGDLS and CDR2 YYNGEE. The CDR3 length is 13 residues. V shed 5 bases, J shed 4 bases, and the junction held 3 bases outside the gene matches. CDR3 in amino acids: CASSTGQGYEQYF. Here the CDR3 DNA reads TGTGCCAGCAGTACGGGACAGGGGTACGAGCAGTACTTC.

V usage is TRBV5-1 and J usage is TRBJ2-1; the match to TRBD2 covers 11 bases. V shed 4 bases, J shed 6 bases, and the junction held 6 bases outside the gene matches. The germline CDR1 and CDR2 sequences are SGHRS and YFSETQ. This CDR3 comprises 15 residues. CDR3 protein: CASSATSGIVNEQFF. The DNA for the CDR3 is TGCGCCAGCAGCGCGACTAGCGGGATAGTCAATGAGCAGTTCTTC. Full variable domain (missing parts from reference TRBV5-1 and TRBJ2-1): KAGVTQTPRYLIKTRGQQVTLSCSPISGHRSVSWYQQTPGQGLQFLFEYFSETQRNKGNFPGRFSGRQFSNSRSEMNVSTLELGDSALYLCASSATSGIVNEQFFGPGTRLTVL.

The genes are TRBV27 and TRBJ2-1, with TRBD1 matching 10 bases. The CDR3 covers 15 residues. Per the germline V gene, CDR1 is MNHEY and CDR2 is SMNVEV (reference sequence). J was trimmed by 7 bases and V by 5 bases; bases with no gene match: 8. The CDR3 here is CASSLGTGVRNEQFF. The DNA of the CDR3 is TGTGCCAGCAGTCTAGGGACAGGGGTGAGGAATGAGCAGTTCTTC.

This rearrangement joins TRBV5-8 to TRBJ2-3, with 7 nucleotides matching TRBD1. Looked up from germline, CDR1 is SGHTS and CDR2 is YDEGEE. J was trimmed by 1 base and V by 0 bases; bases with no gene match: 8. This CDR3 has 17 amino acids. CDR3 nucleotide sequence: TGTGCCAGCAGCTTGGGGTGGACCGGGACAGGCACAGATACGCAGTATTTT. Translating gives CASSLGWTGTGTDTQYF. The full variable domain, with the rest looked up from reference TRBV5-8 and TRBJ2-3, is EAGVTQSPTHLIKTRGQQATLRCSPISGHTSVYWYQQALGLGLQFLLWYDEGEERNRGNFPPRFSGRQFPNYSSELNVNALELEDSALYLCASSLGWTGTGTDTQYFGPGTRLTVL.

J is TRBJ2-3 and V is TRBV27; TRBD2 aligns across 8 bases. This CDR3 is built from 16 residues. Germline assignment: CDR1 MNHEY and CDR2 SMNVEV (reference sequence). Trimming cost V 5 bases and J 6 bases; bases outside gene matches: 13. CDR3 DNA: TGTGCCAGCAGTCCCCGGCGGGTAGCGGGGATGGATACGCAGTATTTT. It translates to CASSPRRVAGMDTQYF.